These 27 T cell receptor beta chains were sequenced from one sample in a study of blood T cell repertoires in COVID-19 (dated by TCRdb to between 2020 and 2021). The library was made by the immunoSEQ multiplex PCR assay. As stored in TCRdb, this immuneACCESS dataset retains in-frame rearrangements with V and J assigned. A fraction of the clones does not appear; measured against another copy, unresolved V genes explain less than half of the discrepancy, and the remainder lacks a known reason. In this sample the table shows 140,000 to 150,000 clones, over 75% of which occur a single time. Approximately 1.8% of the sample lies in the top ten. Input material: peripheral blood. All receptors derive from a man aged 70 or older with acute or convalescent COVID-19.

This clone was detected only once. This chain uses TRBV5-5 with TRBJ2-2; TRBD1 agrees at 8 bases. CDR1 SGHKS and CDR2 YYEKEE come from the germline V gene (reference sequence). V gave up 3 bases and J gave up 5 bases; unmatched junction bases: 6. The CDR3 loop spans 15 amino acids. The CDR3: CASSSGQGWTGELFF. DNA for the CDR3: TGTGCCAGCAGCTCCGGACAGGGTTGGACCGGGGAGCTGTTTTTT.

This chain uses TRBV10-1 with TRBJ1-1; the D gene is possibly TRBD1 (5 bases). Trimming took off 4 bases at V and 0 bases at J, with 6 bases between the two ends. CDR3 size: 13 residues. Germline CDR1 and CDR2: WNHNN and SYGVQD (reference sequence). CDR3 sequence reads: CASSARVNTEAFF. Written as DNA, the CDR3 is TGCGCCAGCAGTGCCAGGGTGAACACTGAAGCTTTCTTT.

This clone showed up just once. This chain uses TRBV7-9 with TRBJ1-2, with TRBD1 matching 7 bases. The V and J ends lost 5 bases and 3 bases, in that order; junction bases with no gene match: 0. Germline CDR1 SEHNR, CDR2 FQNEAQ (reference sequence). CDR3 length: 12 amino acids. The CDR3, as DNA: TGTGCCAGCAGCACAGGGGACTATGGCTACACCTTC. This sequence encodes CASSTGDYGYTF. Looking up the rest from reference TRBV7-9 and TRBJ1-2 gives the full variable domain: DTGVSQNPRHKITKRGQNVTFRCDPISEHNRLYWYRQTLGQGPEFLTYFQNEAQLEKSRLLSDRFSAERPKGSFSTLEIQRTEQGDSAMYLCASSTGDYGYTFGSGTRLTVV.

CDR3: CASSPRLAGGGDTQYF. The CDR3, as DNA: TGTGCCAGCAGCCCCCGACTAGCGGGAGGGGGAGATACGCAGTATTTT. The chain carries TRBV11-2 and TRBJ2-3; 14 nucleotides line up with TRBD2. The CDR3 loop spans 16 amino acids. Germline V lookup: CDR1 SGHAT, CDR2 FQNNGV. With V trimmed by 5 bases and J by 5 bases, 6 bases remained unmatched.

This clone was seen a single time. The chain carries TRBV6-5 and TRBJ2-5, with 7 bases identical to TRBD1. CDR1 and CDR2 from the germline V gene are MNHEY and SVGAGI. The CDR3 has 14 residues. The J segment lost 4 bases and the V segment lost 6 bases, leaving 8 bases of the junction unmatched. CDR3 sequence reads: CASSRGGVGETQYF. DNA for the CDR3: TGTGCCAGCAGCAGAGGGGGCGTGGGAGAGACCCAGTACTTC.

The CDR3 nucleotides read TGCGCCAGCAGGTCCGCGACGGGCTACAATGAGCAGTTCTTC. Translating gives CASRSATGYNEQFF. The rearrangement links TRBV5-1 to TRBJ2-1; D unclear. In germline, CDR1 is SGHRS, CDR2 YFSETQ. The CDR3 length is 14 residues. V was cut by 5 bases and J by 3 bases, with 12 bases left in between.

This chain joins TRBV3-1 (or the pseudogene TRBV3-2) and TRBJ2-1; TRBD2 aligns across 13 bases. CDR1 LGHDT and CDR2 YNNKEL come from the germline V gene (reference sequence). V trimming: 4 bases; J trimming: 7 bases; junction bases outside the gene matches: 4. The CDR3 is 15 amino acids. The CDR3 region is CASSLGTSGVNEQFF. The DNA for the CDR3 is TGTGCCAGCAGCCTTGGGACTAGCGGGGTTAATGAGCAGTTCTTC.

The chain couples TRBV6-5 to TRBJ1-1, with unresolved D. The CDR3 extends over 13 amino acids. The V end was cut by 6 bases, the J end by 3 bases, with 11 bases between. The germline V gene has CDR1 MNHEY and CDR2 SVGAGI. The CDR3 region has the DNA TGTGCCAGCAGCCGGTCCCGGGACACTGAAGCTTTCTTT. It encodes CASSRSRDTEAFF.

This clone appeared once. The chain combines TRBV19 with TRBJ2-7; possible D gene TRBD2, 5 bases. The CDR3 runs to 16 residues. Germline V CDR1 and CDR2: LNHDA, SQIVND (reference sequence). V lost 4 bases and J 3 bases, leaving 19 bases between the germline ends. This CDR3 is CASSTYGLPGSYEQYF. The DNA of the CDR3 is TGTGCCAGTAGTACATACGGACTCCCCGGTAGCTACGAGCAGTACTTC.

The count of this clone is one. The chain has TRBV15 and TRBJ1-5, with D uncertain. The CDR3 spans 13 residues. V lost 4 bases and J 5 bases, leaving 9 bases between the germline ends. The germline CDR1 and CDR2 sequences are LNHNV and YYDKDF (reference sequence). This CDR3 reads CATSTTVDQPQHF. CDR3 in DNA: TGTGCCACCAGCACAACTGTAGATCAGCCCCAGCATTTT.

This clone showed up just a few times. The V call is TRBV7-3, the J call TRBJ2-2; 10 positions agree with TRBD1. Germline CDR1 reads SGHTA; CDR2 reads FQGTGA. V was clipped by 5 bases and J by 6 bases; unmatched bases: 9. The CDR3 length is 16 residues. CDR3 DNA sequence: TGTGCCAGCAGCCCCAGGGACAGGGGATCGGCCGGGGAGCTGTTTTTT. It yields the protein CASSPRDRGSAGELFF.

The chain links TRBV19 to TRBJ2-7, with a tentative D call TRBD1 (5 bases). V lost 8 bases, J lost 2 bases, and 25 bases lay in between. Germline V lookup: CDR1 LNHDA, CDR2 SQIVND (reference sequence). The CDR3 is made up of 17 amino acids. The DNA of the CDR3 is TGTGCCAGTTACCCGGGTGCAGGGTCAAGTGCAACCTACGAGCAGTACTTC. Translated, it gives CASYPGAGSSATYEQYF.

This chain uses TRBV2 with TRBJ1-6; 7 bases match TRBD1. The germline V gene has CDR1 SNHLY and CDR2 FYNNEI. The CDR3 runs to 15 residues. V was clipped by 6 bases and J by 6 bases; unmatched bases: 8. CDR3 amino acids: CASRDTGVPNSPLHF. DNA for the CDR3: TGTGCCAGCAGGGACACAGGGGTCCCTAATTCACCCCTCCACTTT.

This clone occurred a few times. The rearrangement joins TRBV4-1 to TRBJ1-5; D gene ambiguous. CDR1 is MGHRA and CDR2 is YSYEKL in the germline V gene. CDR3 length: 18 amino acids. Trimming left V 1 base short and J 0 bases short, with 16 bases between. CDR3 DNA: TGCGCCAGCAGCCAAGTACACAGCCATTTCGATAGCAATCAGCCCCAGCATTTT. This sequence encodes CASSQVHSHFDSNQPQHF.

A single count supports this clone. The V and J genes are TRBV19 and TRBJ1-1; 11 nucleotides align to TRBD1. The CDR3 consists of 14 residues. Trimming took 8 bases from V and 1 from J; bases not matched to a gene: 3. From germline, CDR1 is LNHDA and CDR2 SQIVND (reference sequence). CDR3 loop: CASRTGGQNTEAFF. CDR3 DNA: TGTGCCAGTCGGACAGGGGGCCAGAACACTGAAGCTTTCTTT.

This clone was found once. The chain employs TRBV27 and TRBJ1-2; TRBD1 aligns across 9 bases. CDR3 size: 14 residues. Losses at the gene ends were 4 bases for V and 13 bases for J; bases not matched to a gene: 13. Germline V gene lookup returns CDR1 MNHEY and CDR2 SMNVEV (reference sequence). CDR3 DNA sequence: TGTGCCAGCAGTTCGCCGGGACAGGGAGGAGTGGGCACCTTC. Protein sequence: CASSSPGQGGVGTF.

This rearrangement joins TRBV6-1 to TRBJ2-3; D is undetermined. The CDR3 covers 14 residues. The germline gives CDR1 MNHNS, CDR2 SASEGT. Trimming removed 2 bases from V and 2 bases from J, with 8 bases in between. CDR3 DNA sequence: TGTGCCAGCAGTGAATTCCTTATCACAGATACGCAGTATTTT. Encoded protein: CASSEFLITDTQYF.

This chain joins TRBV5-1 and TRBJ2-5; TRBD2 aligns across 8 bases. CDR1 and CDR2 from the germline V gene are SGHRS and YFSETQ. CDR3 length: 14 amino acids. Trimming at V came to 4 bases and at J to 4 bases, leaving 6 bases not matched to a gene. The DNA of the CDR3 is TGCGCCAGCAGCCCCGGACTAGCACGAGAGACCCAGTACTTC. Its translation: CASSPGLARETQYF.

This chain connects TRBV6-5 to TRBJ1-1, with D perhaps matching TRBD1 (5 bases). CDR1 MNHEY and CDR2 SVGAGI come from the germline V gene. Trimming took 5 bases from V and 1 from J, leaving 14 bases between them. CDR3 size: 15 residues. CDR3 DNA: TGTGCCAGCAGTCCGGGACTGCTTAGGAACACTGAAGCTTTCTTT. The encoded protein is CASSPGLLRNTEAFF.

In this sample, this clone turned up once. The rearrangement joins TRBV5-1 to TRBJ2-3, with 7 bases lining up with TRBD1. After removal of 0 bases from V and 5 bases from J, the junction contained 9 bases not matched to a gene. Germline V gene data show CDR1 as SGHRS and CDR2 as YFSETQ. The CDR3 spans 16 residues. The CDR3 nucleotides read TGCGCCAGCAGCTTGGGACAGGGATTAAGTCAAGATACGCAGTATTTT. As protein: CASSLGQGLSQDTQYF.

V and J are TRBV19 and TRBJ2-7, with D tentatively TRBD2 (5 bases). There are 12 residues in the CDR3. V was clipped by 6 bases and J by 9 bases, with 15 bases between them. The germline V gene encodes CDR1 LNHDA and CDR2 SQIVND (reference sequence). CDR3 nucleotides: TGTGCCAGTAGCGCTAACGGGGAATTGCAGTACTTC. This gives the protein CASSANGELQYF.

The chain employs TRBV7-9 and TRBJ1-3; D uncertain. This CDR3 contains 14 residues. Deletions cut 5 bases from V and 0 bases from J, with 8 bases between. Germline-derived CDR1 and CDR2 are SEHNR and FQNEAQ (reference sequence). Here the CDR3 reads CASSARDSGNTIYF. Here the CDR3 DNA reads TGTGCCAGCAGCGCCCGGGACTCTGGAAACACCATATATTTT.

The genes are TRBV4-2 and TRBJ1-1; 8 bases align to TRBD1. Germline V gene data show CDR1 as LGHNA and CDR2 as YNFKEQ. The CDR3 extends over 15 amino acids. V shed 4 bases, J shed 2 bases, and the junction held 6 bases outside the gene matches. In nucleotides, the CDR3 is TGTGCCAGCAGCCCCCCAGACAGGGGAAACACTGAAGCTTTCTTT. Its translation: CASSPPDRGNTEAFF.

The chain is built from TRBV10-1 and TRBJ2-7, with 10 bases that match TRBD1. The trim removed 4 bases at V and 5 bases at J, leaving 5 bases unmatched. From germline, CDR1 is WNHNN and CDR2 SYGVQD (reference sequence). CDR3 length equals 14 residues. The DNA for the CDR3 is TGCGCCAGCAGTGGGGACAGGGGTAAAAACGAGCAGTACTTC. Protein: CASSGDRGKNEQYF.

The chain has TRBV7-2 and TRBJ1-6; 8 bases align to TRBD1. The J segment lost 9 bases and the V segment lost 4 bases, leaving 14 bases of the junction unmatched. Germline assignment: CDR1 SGHTA and CDR2 FQGNSA. This CDR3 contains 17 residues. The CDR3 is CASSSESGQGRSSPLHF. The CDR3 nucleotides read TGTGCCAGCAGCTCCGAGTCTGGACAGGGAAGAAGTTCACCCCTCCACTTT.

The J gene is TRBJ2-7, the V gene TRBV4-1; 9 nucleotides agree with TRBD1. Germline values: CDR1 MGHRA, CDR2 YSYEKL. This CDR3 contains 14 residues. V shed 3 bases and J 7 bases; nucleotides not matched to a gene: 7. This CDR3 reads CASSQDGQGREQYF. For the CDR3, the DNA is TGCGCCAGCAGCCAGGACGGACAGGGGCGAGAGCAGTACTTC.

V and J are TRBV5-1 and TRBJ1-2, with 10 bases aligning to TRBD1. The ends lost 5 bases at V and 6 bases at J; junction bases unmatched: 7. The CDR3 covers 14 residues. Germline V gene sequence: CDR1 SGHRS, CDR2 YFSETQ. CDR3: CASRLSGQGNGYTF. The CDR3 nucleotides are TGCGCCAGCAGACTATCGGGACAGGGGAATGGCTACACCTTC.